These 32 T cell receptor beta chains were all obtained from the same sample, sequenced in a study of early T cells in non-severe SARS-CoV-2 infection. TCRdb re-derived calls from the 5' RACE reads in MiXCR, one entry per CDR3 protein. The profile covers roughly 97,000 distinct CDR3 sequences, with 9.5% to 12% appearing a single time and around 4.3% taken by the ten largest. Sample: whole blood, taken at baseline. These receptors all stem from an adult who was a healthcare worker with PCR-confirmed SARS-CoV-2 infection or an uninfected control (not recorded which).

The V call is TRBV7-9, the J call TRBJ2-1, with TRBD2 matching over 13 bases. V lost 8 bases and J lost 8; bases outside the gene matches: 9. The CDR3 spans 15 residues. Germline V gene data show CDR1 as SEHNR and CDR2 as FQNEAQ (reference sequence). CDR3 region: CASGTTSGRAYEQFF. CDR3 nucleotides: TGTGCCAGCGGAACAACTAGCGGGAGGGCCTATGAGCAGTTCTTC.

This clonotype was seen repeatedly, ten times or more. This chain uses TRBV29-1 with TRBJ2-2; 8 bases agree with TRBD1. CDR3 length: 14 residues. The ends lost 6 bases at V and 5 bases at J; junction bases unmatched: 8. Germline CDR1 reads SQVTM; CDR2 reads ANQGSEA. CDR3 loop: CSVMQGAGTGELFF. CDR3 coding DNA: TGCAGCGTGATGCAGGGGGCTGGTACCGGGGAGCTGTTTTTT.

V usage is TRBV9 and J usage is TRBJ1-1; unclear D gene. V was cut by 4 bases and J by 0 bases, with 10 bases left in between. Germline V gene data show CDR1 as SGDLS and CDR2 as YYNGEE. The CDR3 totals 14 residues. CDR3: CASSTSHMNTEAFF. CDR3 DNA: TGTGCCAGCAGCACCTCCCACATGAACACTGAAGCTTTCTTT.

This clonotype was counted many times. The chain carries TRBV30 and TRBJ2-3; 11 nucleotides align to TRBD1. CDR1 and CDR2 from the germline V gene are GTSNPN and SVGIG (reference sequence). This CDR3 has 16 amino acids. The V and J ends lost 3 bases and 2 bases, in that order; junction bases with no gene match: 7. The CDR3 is CAWSARDRGFTDTQYF. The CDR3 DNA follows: TGTGCCTGGAGCGCCCGGGACAGGGGGTTCACAGATACGCAGTATTTT.

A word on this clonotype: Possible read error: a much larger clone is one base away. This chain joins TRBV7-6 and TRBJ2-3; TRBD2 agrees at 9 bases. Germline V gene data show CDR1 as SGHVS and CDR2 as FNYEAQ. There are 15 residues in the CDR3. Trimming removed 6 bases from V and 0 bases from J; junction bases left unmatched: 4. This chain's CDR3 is CASRQRGESTDTQYF. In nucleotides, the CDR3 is TGTGCCAGCAGGCAGCGGGGGGAAAGCACAGATACGCAGTATTTT.

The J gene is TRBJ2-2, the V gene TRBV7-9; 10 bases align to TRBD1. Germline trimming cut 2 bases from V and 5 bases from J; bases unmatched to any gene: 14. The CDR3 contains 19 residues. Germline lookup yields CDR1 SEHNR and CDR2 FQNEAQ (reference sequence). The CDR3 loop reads CASSLTGTGAASGTGELFF. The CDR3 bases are TGTGCCAGCAGCTTAACCGGGACAGGGGCGGCTTCCGGGACCGGGGAGCTGTTTTTT.

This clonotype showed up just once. CDR3 nucleotides: TGTGCCAGCACCCGGGGACGGTACCAAGAGACCCAGTACTTC. As protein: CASTRGRYQETQYF. The chain links TRBV12-3 or TRBV12-4 to TRBJ2-5; D may correspond to TRBD1 or TRBD2 (5 bases each). The CDR3 runs 14 residues. V shed 7 bases and J shed 0 bases, with 12 bases lying between them.

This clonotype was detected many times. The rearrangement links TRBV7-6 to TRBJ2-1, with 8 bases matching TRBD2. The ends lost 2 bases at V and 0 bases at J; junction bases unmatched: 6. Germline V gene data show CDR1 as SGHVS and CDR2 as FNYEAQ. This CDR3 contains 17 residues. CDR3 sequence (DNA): TGTGCCAGCAGCTTACTAGCGGGCGATAGCTCCTACAATGAGCAGTTCTTC. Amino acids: CASSLLAGDSSYNEQFF. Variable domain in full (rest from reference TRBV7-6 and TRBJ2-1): GAGVSQSPRYKVTKRGQDVALRCDPISGHVSLYWYRQALGQGPEFLTYFNYEAQQDKSGLPNDRFSAERPEGSISTLTIQRTEQRDSAMYRCASSLLAGDSSYNEQFFGPGTRLTVL.

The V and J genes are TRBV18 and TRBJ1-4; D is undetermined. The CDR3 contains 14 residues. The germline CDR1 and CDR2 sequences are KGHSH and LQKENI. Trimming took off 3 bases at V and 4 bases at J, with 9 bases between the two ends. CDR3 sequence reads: CASSPSQRNEKLFF. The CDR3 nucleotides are TGTGCCAGCTCACCCTCACAGCGTAATGAAAAACTGTTTTTT.

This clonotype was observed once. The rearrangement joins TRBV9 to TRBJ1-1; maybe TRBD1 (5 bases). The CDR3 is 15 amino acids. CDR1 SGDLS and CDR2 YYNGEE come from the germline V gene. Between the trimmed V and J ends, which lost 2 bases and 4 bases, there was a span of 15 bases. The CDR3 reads CASSVNWDSGTEAFF. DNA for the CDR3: TGTGCCAGCAGCGTTAATTGGGACTCTGGCACTGAAGCTTTCTTT.

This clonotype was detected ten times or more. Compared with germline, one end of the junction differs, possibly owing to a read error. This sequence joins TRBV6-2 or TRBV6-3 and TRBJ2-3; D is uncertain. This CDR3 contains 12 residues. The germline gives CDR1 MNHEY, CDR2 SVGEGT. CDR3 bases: TGTGCCAGCAGCCCGGTGCCCCCGAAACGGGATTTT. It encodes CASSPVPPKRDF.

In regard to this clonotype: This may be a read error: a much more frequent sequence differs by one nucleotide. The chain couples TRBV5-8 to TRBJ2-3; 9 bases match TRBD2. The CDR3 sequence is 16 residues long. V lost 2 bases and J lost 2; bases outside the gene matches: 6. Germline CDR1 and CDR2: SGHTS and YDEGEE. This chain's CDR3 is CASSFLRLADTDTQYF. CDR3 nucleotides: TGTGCCAGCAGCTTCCTTCGACTAGCGGACACAGATACGCAGTATTTT.

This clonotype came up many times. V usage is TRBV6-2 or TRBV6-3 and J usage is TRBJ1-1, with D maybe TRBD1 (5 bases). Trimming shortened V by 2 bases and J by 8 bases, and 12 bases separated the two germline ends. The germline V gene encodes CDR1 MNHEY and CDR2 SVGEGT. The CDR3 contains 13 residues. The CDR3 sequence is CASSYLRDGEAFF. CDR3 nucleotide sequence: TGTGCCAGCAGTTACCTCCGGGACGGAGAAGCTTTCTTT.

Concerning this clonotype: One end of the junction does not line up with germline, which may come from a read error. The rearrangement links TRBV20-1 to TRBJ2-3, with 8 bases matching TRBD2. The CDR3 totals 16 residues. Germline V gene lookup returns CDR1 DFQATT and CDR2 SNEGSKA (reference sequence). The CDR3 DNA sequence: TGCAGTGCCTACCCGGCGGGGGGATTGAGCACAGATATGCAGTATTTT. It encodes CSAYPAGGLSTDMQYF.

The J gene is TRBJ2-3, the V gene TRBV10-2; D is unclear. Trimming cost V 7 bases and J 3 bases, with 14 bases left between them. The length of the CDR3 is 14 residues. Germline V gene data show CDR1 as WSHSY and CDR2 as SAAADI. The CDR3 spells CASTPGDITDTQYF. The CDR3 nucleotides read TGCGCCAGCACCCCGGGCGATATAACAGATACGCAGTATTTT.

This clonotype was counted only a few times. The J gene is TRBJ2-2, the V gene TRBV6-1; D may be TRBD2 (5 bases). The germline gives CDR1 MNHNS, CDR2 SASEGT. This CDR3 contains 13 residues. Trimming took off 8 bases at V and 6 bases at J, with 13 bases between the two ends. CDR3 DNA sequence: TGTGCCAGCGCCAGGCAGGAGGCCGGGGAGCTGTTTTTT. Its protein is CASARQEAGELFF.

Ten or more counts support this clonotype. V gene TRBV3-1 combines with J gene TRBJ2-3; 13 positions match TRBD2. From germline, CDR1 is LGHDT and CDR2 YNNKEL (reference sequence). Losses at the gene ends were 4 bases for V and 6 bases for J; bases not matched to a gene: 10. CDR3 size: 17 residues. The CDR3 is CASSLSPGTSGKDTQYF. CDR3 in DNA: TGTGCCAGCAGCCTATCACCCGGGACTAGCGGGAAGGATACGCAGTATTTT.

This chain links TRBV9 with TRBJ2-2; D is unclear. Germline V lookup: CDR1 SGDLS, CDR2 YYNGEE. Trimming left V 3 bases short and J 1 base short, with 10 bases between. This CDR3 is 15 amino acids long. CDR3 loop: CASSGVDGNTGELFF. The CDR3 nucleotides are TGTGCCAGCAGCGGGGTGGATGGGAACACCGGGGAGCTGTTTTTT.

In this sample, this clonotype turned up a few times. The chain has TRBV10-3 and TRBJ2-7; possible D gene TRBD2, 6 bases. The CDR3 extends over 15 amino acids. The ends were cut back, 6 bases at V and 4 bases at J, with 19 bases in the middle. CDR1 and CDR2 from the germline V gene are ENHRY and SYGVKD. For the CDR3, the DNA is TGTGCCATCAGCCGGGACTCCCCCTTGAATTACGAGCAGTACTTC. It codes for CAISRDSPLNYEQYF.

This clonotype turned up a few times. The CDR3 loop is CSAREFSSGSYEQYF. CDR3 sequence (DNA): TGCAGTGCTAGAGAATTCTCTAGCGGGAGCTACGAGCAGTACTTC. The chain joins TRBV20-1 to TRBJ2-7; TRBD2 matches 10 bases. The CDR3 totals 15 residues. Germline V gene sequence: CDR1 DFQATT, CDR2 SNEGSKA (reference sequence). V lost 0 bases and J lost 3; bases outside the gene matches: 5.

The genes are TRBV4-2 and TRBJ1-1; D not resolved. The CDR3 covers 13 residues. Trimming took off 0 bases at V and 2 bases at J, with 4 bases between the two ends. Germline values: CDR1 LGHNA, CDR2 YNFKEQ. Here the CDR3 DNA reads TGTGCCAGCAGCCAAGATTTAAACACTGAAGCTTTCTTT. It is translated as CASSQDLNTEAFF.

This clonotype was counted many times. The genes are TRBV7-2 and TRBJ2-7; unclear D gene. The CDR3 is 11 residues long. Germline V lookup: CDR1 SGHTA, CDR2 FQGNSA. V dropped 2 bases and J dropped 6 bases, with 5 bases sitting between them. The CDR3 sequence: CASSLQIEQYF. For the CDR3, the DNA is TGTGCCAGCAGCTTACAAATCGAGCAGTACTTC.

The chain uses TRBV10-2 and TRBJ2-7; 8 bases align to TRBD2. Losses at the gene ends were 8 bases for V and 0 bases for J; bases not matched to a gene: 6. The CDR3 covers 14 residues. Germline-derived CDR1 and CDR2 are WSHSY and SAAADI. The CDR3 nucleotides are TGCGCCAGCCAACTCGGGGGGGCCTCCTACGAGCAGTACTTC. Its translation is CASQLGGASYEQYF.

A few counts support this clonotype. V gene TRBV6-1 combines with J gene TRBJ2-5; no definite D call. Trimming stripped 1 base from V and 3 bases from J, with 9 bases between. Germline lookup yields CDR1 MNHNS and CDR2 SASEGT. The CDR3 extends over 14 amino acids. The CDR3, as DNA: TGTGCCAGCAGTGAAGGGTCACGCAAAGAGACCCAGTACTTC. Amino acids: CASSEGSRKETQYF.

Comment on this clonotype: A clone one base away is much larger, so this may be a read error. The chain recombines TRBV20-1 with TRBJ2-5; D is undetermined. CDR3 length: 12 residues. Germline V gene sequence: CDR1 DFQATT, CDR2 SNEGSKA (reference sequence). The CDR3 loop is CSMTCGQETQYF. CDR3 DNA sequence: TGCAGCATGACTTGCGGCCAAGAGACCCAGTACTTC.

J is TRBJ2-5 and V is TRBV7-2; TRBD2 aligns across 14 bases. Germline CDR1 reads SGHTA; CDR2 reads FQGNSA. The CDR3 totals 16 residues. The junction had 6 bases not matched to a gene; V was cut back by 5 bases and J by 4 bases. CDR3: CASSPGLAGGGETQYF. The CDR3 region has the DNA TGTGCCAGCAGCCCCGGACTAGCGGGGGGAGGAGAGACCCAGTACTTC.

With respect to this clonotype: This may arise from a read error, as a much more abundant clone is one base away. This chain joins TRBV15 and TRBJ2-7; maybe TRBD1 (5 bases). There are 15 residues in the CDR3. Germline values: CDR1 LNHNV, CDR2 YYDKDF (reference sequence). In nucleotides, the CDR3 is TGTACCACCAGCAGAGATACGGGTGGGGCAGGGGAGCAGTACTTC. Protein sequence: CTTSRDTGGAGEQYF. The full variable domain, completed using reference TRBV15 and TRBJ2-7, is DAMVIQNPRYQVTQFGKPVTLSCSQTLNHNVMYWYQQKSSQAPKLLFHYYDKDFNNEADTPDNFQSRRPNTSFCFLDIRSPGLGDTAMYLCTTSRDTGGAGEQYFGPGTRLTVT.

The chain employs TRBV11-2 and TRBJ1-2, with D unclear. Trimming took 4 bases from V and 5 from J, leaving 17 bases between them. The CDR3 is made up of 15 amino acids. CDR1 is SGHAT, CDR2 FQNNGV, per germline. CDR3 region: CASSSPLRRHYGYTF. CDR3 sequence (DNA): TGTGCCAGCAGCTCTCCGCTCCGGCGTCATTATGGCTACACCTTC.

The CDR3 is CASSQGGQETQYF. The CDR3 coding sequence is TGCGCCAGCAGCCAAGGTGGCCAAGAGACCCAGTACTTC. The chain uses TRBV5-1 and TRBJ2-5; unclear D gene. The CDR3 has 13 amino acids. V lost 4 bases and J lost 1, with 8 bases in between. Germline values: CDR1 SGHRS, CDR2 YFSETQ. The full variable domain, rest sourced from reference TRBV5-1 and TRBJ2-5, is KAGVTQTPRYLIKTRGQQVTLSCSPISGHRSVSWYQQTPGQGLQFLFEYFSETQRNKGNFPGRFSGRQFSNSRSEMNVSTLELGDSALYLCASSQGGQETQYFGPGTRLLVL.

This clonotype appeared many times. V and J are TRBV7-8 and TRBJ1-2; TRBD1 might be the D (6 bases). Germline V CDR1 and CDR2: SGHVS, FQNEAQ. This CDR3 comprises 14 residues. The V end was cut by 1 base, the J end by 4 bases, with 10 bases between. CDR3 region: CASSLVRGSYGYTF. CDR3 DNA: TGTGCCAGCAGCTTAGTAAGGGGGTCCTATGGCTACACCTTC.

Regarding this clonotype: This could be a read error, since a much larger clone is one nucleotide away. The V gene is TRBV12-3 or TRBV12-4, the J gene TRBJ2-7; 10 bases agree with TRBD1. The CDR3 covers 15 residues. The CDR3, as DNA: TGTGCCAGCAGTCCCCGGACAGGGGGTTCCTACGAGCGGTACTTC. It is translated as CASSPRTGGSYERYF.

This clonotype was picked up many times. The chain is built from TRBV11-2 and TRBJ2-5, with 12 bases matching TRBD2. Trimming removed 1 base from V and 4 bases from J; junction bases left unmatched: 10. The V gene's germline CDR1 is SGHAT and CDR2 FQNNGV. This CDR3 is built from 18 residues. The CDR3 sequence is CASSLGLLAGGPRETQYF. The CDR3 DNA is TGTGCCAGCAGCTTAGGTTTGCTAGCGGGAGGGCCCAGAGAGACCCAGTACTTC.